Shown below are 20 T cell receptor beta chains from a single sample sequenced in a study of T cell responses to AZD1222 COVID-19 vaccine. Assay: immunoSEQ multiplex PCR; the TCRdb copy retains only in-frame clones and omits some. The sample records 95,000 to 150,000 clones, 85% to 95% being singletons. The sample here was peripheral blood, taken 28 days after the second AZD1222 dose. The receptors were gathered from an adult who received the AZD1222 COVID-19 vaccine.

The J gene is TRBJ2-1, the V gene TRBV5-4; 8 positions agree with TRBD2. Looked up from germline, CDR1 is SGHNT and CDR2 is YYREEE (reference sequence). This CDR3 is 15 amino acids long. The V gene end was trimmed by 4 bases and the J gene end by 4 bases; junction bases not matched to a gene: 7. The CDR3 sequence: CASSLLAGLYNEQFF. CDR3 bases: TGTGCCAGCAGCCTTTTAGCGGGGTTATACAATGAGCAGTTCTTC.

The rearrangement uses TRBV27 and TRBJ1-6; 9 bases are shared with TRBD1. The CDR3 spans 13 residues. J gave up 6 bases and V 8 bases, and 2 bases lay outside the gene matches. Germline values: CDR1 MNHEY, CDR2 SMNVEV (reference sequence). The DNA for the CDR3 is TGTGCCAGCCGGGACAGGGTTAATTCACCCCTCCACTTT. It encodes CASRDRVNSPLHF.

This clone is a singleton in its sample. J is TRBJ2-7 and V is TRBV7-2, with 8 bases identical to TRBD2. This CDR3 comprises 13 residues. V lost 1 base to trimming and J lost 6 bases; unmatched junction nucleotides: 2. Germline values: CDR1 SGHTA, CDR2 FQGNSA. The CDR3 is CASSLVRGGEQYF. The CDR3 bases are TGTGCCAGCAGCTTAGTACGGGGGGGCGAGCAGTACTTC.

J is TRBJ2-2 and V is TRBV19, with D perhaps matching TRBD1 (6 bases). This CDR3 spans 17 amino acids. From germline, CDR1 is LNHDA and CDR2 SQIVND (reference sequence). V was shortened by 5 bases and J by 5 bases, with 21 bases between the two germline ends. The CDR3 loop reads CASSPPLQGPGTGELFF. Here the CDR3 DNA reads TGTGCCAGTAGTCCACCTCTGCAGGGGCCGGGGACCGGGGAGCTGTTTTTT.

The V gene is TRBV7-9, the J gene TRBJ2-5, with no clear D. Germline CDR1 SEHNR, CDR2 FQNEAQ (reference sequence). The V and J ends lost 5 bases and 3 bases respectively, with 13 bases between them. CDR3 length: 14 amino acids. The CDR3 sequence is CASSPDPKKETQYF. The CDR3 coding sequence is TGTGCCAGCAGCCCGGACCCTAAGAAAGAGACCCAGTACTTC. The full variable domain, with the rest looked up from reference TRBV7-9 and TRBJ2-5, is DTGVSQNPRHKITKRGQNVTFRCDPISEHNRLYWYRQTLGQGPEFLTYFQNEAQLEKSRLLSDRFSAERPKGSFSTLEIQRTEQGDSAMYLCASSPDPKKETQYFGPGTRLLVL.

The chain is built from TRBV5-6 and TRBJ1-5; 8 bases fit TRBD1. Germline V gene data show CDR1 as SGHDT and CDR2 as YYEEEE. The CDR3 is 15 residues long. Unmatched junction bases numbered 8, after V lost 4 bases and J lost 5 bases. The CDR3 here is CASSLGPTGDQPQHF. The CDR3, as DNA: TGTGCCAGCAGCCTTGGTCCGACAGGGGATCAGCCCCAGCATTTT. Full variable domain (remainder filled in from reference TRBV5-6 and TRBJ1-5): DAGVTQSPTHLIKTRGQQVTLRCSPKSGHDTVSWYQQALGQGPQFIFQYYEEEERQRGNFPDRFSGHQFPNYSSELNVNALLLGDSALYLCASSLGPTGDQPQHFGDGTRLSIL.

This sequence joins TRBV10-2 and TRBJ1-1; D may be TRBD1 (6 bases). CDR1 and CDR2 from the germline V gene are WSHSY and SAAADI. The CDR3 extends over 12 amino acids. Trimming left V 8 bases short and J 4 bases short, with 11 bases between. CDR3 in amino acids: CASAWGATEAFF. The CDR3 DNA sequence: TGCGCCAGCGCCTGGGGGGCCACTGAAGCTTTCTTT.

The chain uses TRBV6-5 and TRBJ2-7; 7 nucleotides line up with TRBD1. V trimming: 0 bases; J trimming: 2 bases; junction bases outside the gene matches: 4. Germline V lookup: CDR1 MNHEY, CDR2 SVGAGI. This CDR3 has 15 amino acids. CDR3 protein: CASSYSRDSAYEQYF. CDR3 in DNA: TGTGCCAGCAGTTACTCCCGGGACAGCGCCTACGAGCAGTACTTC.

The chain recombines TRBV9 with TRBJ2-1; D is unclear. CDR1 and CDR2 from the germline V gene are SGDLS and YYNGEE. This CDR3 contains 14 residues. V was clipped by 3 bases and J by 6 bases, with 13 bases between them. The CDR3 here is CASSDQIGLNEQFF. The CDR3 DNA follows: TGTGCCAGCAGCGATCAAATAGGGCTCAATGAGCAGTTCTTC.

V usage is TRBV7-9 and J usage is TRBJ1-2; TRBD1 might be the D (5 bases). The V end lost 2 bases, the J end lost 3 bases, and 16 bases lay between the germline ends. Germline loops: CDR1 SEHNR, CDR2 FQNEAQ (reference sequence). The CDR3 totals 16 residues. This CDR3 reads CASSLNQGSLDYGYTF. In nucleotides, the CDR3 is TGTGCCAGCAGCTTAAATCAGGGCAGTCTAGACTATGGCTACACCTTC. The variable domain in full, with the rest retrieved from reference TRBV7-9 and TRBJ1-2, is DTGVSQNPRHKITKRGQNVTFRCDPISEHNRLYWYRQTLGQGPEFLTYFQNEAQLEKSRLLSDRFSAERPKGSFSTLEIQRTEQGDSAMYLCASSLNQGSLDYGYTFGSGTRLTVV.

A remark on this clone: This CDR3 is also generated by other DNA sequences in the sample. The rearrangement joins TRBV3-1 (or the pseudogene TRBV3-2) to TRBJ2-3; D assignment may be TRBD1 or TRBD2 (6 bases each). CDR1 is LGHDT, CDR2 YNNKEL, per germline (reference sequence). V shed 1 base and J shed 6 bases, with 8 bases lying between them. CDR3 length equals 13 residues. This CDR3 reads CASSQGGADTQYF. The DNA for the CDR3 is TGTGCCAGCAGCCAAGGGGGGGCGGATACGCAGTATTTT.

A single count supports this clone. This chain uses TRBV3-1 (or the pseudogene TRBV3-2) with TRBJ2-3, with D tentatively TRBD1 or TRBD2 (5 bases each). Germline V lookup: CDR1 LGHDT, CDR2 YNNKEL (reference sequence). The CDR3 runs to 15 residues. V lost 1 base to trimming and J lost 6 bases, with 14 bases between them. The DNA for the CDR3 is TGTGCCAGCAGCCAAGGGGGGAGCCCGGCGGATACGCAGTATTTT. It translates to CASSQGGSPADTQYF.

The chain combines TRBV7-8 with TRBJ2-3; TRBD2 matches 15 bases. The CDR3 consists of 17 residues. Germline CDR1 SGHVS, CDR2 FQNEAQ. The ends lost 2 bases at V and 5 bases at J; junction bases unmatched: 5. CDR3 in DNA: TGTGCCAGCAGCTTAAGGACTAGCGGGGGGGCCGTAGATACGCAGTATTTT. This gives the protein CASSLRTSGGAVDTQYF. Variable domain in full (rest from reference TRBV7-8 and TRBJ2-3): GAGVSQSPRYKVAKRGQDVALRCDPISGHVSLFWYQQALGQGPEFLTYFQNEAQLDKSGLPSDRFFAERPEGSVSTLKIQRTQQEDSAVYLCASSLRTSGGAVDTQYFGPGTRLTVL.

The chain combines TRBV5-8 with TRBJ1-1; maybe TRBD1 (5 bases). Germline V gene lookup returns CDR1 SGHTS and CDR2 YDEGEE. The V gene lost 0 bases and the J gene lost 10 bases, with 16 bases spanning the gap. The CDR3 loop spans 14 amino acids. CDR3 nucleotides: TGTGCCAGCAGCTTGGAGCCTCAGGGAAATCGAGCTTTCTTT. Encoded protein: CASSLEPQGNRAFF.

V is TRBV19 and J is TRBJ1-1, with a tentative D call TRBD1 (5 bases). The V and J ends lost 4 bases and 4 bases respectively, with 16 bases between them. This CDR3 has 15 residues. CDR1 LNHDA and CDR2 SQIVND come from the germline V gene (reference sequence). The chain's CDR3 is CASSTVFGARTEAFF. In nucleotides, the CDR3 is TGTGCCAGTAGTACCGTATTTGGGGCCCGCACTGAAGCTTTCTTT.

V usage is TRBV7-9 and J usage is TRBJ1-2, with no clear D. This CDR3 has 13 amino acids. V lost 1 base and J lost 8, with 11 bases in between. Germline-derived CDR1 and CDR2 are SEHNR and FQNEAQ (reference sequence). The CDR3 DNA reads TGTGCCAGCAGCTTAGTCGGGCTAGACGGCTACACCTTC. Its protein product is CASSLVGLDGYTF.

The CDR3 spells CASSQDYKGASTDTQYF. CDR3 nucleotides: TGCGCCAGCAGCCAAGATTATAAGGGGGCTAGCACAGATACGCAGTATTTT. The chain carries TRBV4-1 and TRBJ2-3; TRBD1 matches at 7 bases. Germline assignment: CDR1 MGHRA and CDR2 YSYEKL. V lost 0 bases and J lost 0; bases outside the gene matches: 6. The CDR3 length is 17 residues.

This clone has only one observation. The genes are TRBV29-1 and TRBJ1-1; D may be TRBD1 (6 bases). The CDR3 is 14 amino acids. The germline V gene has CDR1 SQVTM and CDR2 ANQGSEA. V was cut by 4 bases and J by 0 bases, with 12 bases left in between. The CDR3 loop is CSVGVGGMNTEAFF. In DNA form, the CDR3 reads TGCAGCGTTGGGGTGGGGGGCATGAACACTGAAGCTTTCTTT.

V is TRBV3-1 (or the pseudogene TRBV3-2) and J is TRBJ2-2; D remains ambiguous. Trimming pared 1 base from V and 8 bases from J, leaving 11 bases between. This CDR3 has 14 amino acids. Germline loops: CDR1 LGHDT, CDR2 YNNKEL (reference sequence). CDR3 loop: CASSQGSAKGELFF. The CDR3 DNA sequence: TGTGCCAGCAGCCAAGGTTCAGCGAAAGGGGAGCTGTTTTTT.

V gene TRBV20-1 combines with J gene TRBJ2-7; no reliable D call. CDR1 is DFQATT and CDR2 is SNEGSKA in the germline V gene (reference sequence). V dropped 3 bases and J dropped 9 bases, with 21 bases sitting between them. This CDR3 region has 14 residues. The CDR3 coding sequence is TGCAGTGCTAGTCAAGGCATGGACCCATCCCCGCAGTACTTC. Translation: CSASQGMDPSPQYF.